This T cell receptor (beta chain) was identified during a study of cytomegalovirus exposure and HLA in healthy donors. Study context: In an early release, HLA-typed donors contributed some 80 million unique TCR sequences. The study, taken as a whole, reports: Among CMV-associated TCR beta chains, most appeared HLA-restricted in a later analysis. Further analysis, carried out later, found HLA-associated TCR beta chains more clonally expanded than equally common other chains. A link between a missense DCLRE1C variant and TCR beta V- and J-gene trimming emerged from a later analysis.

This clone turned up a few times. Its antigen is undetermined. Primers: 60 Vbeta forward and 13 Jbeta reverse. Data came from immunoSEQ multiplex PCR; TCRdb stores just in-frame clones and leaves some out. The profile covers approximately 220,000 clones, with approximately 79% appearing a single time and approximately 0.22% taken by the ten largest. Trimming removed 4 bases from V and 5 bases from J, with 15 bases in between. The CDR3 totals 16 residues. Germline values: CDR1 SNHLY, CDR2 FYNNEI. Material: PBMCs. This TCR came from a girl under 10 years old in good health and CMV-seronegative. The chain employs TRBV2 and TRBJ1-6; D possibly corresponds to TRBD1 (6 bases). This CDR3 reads CASSGGVRTDNSPLHF. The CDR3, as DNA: TGTGCCAGCAGTGGAGGCGTCCGGACAGATAATTCACCCCTCCACTTT.